This paragraph covers one T cell receptor (beta chain) sequence. Its specificity is not known. TCRdb keeps only in-frame clones here, not all; method: immunoSEQ multiplex PCR. The table shows 25,000 to 30,000 clones, with about four fifths occurring only once. The data are from a study of graft-versus-host responses after intestinal transplantation. The overall study: Multivisceral, liver-intestinal, or isolated intestinal grafts went to recipients. The recipients all started with anti-thymocyte globulin induction and then took tacrolimus and steroids for 3 to 4 years.

Processed graft tissue released its intraepithelial and lamina propria lymphocytes. General study results and limits: An association linked early post-transplant HvG declines with peak circulating GvH clone levels. Recipient marrow showed GvH clones, some seen first in ileum or blood.

The source is a human patient who received an intestinal transplant, so some T cells may come from the graft donor. Sequenced material: ileum tissue, taken 98 days after intestinal transplantation.

The CDR3 bases are TGTGCCAGCAGCCCAGGGGGCGCCTCGGACATTCAGTACTTC. Translated, it gives CASSPGGASDIQYF. The chain couples TRBV6-4 to TRBJ2-4, with 8 bases aligning to TRBD1. Germline CDR1 reads MRHNA; CDR2 reads SNTAGT. J was trimmed by 8 bases and V by 6 bases; bases with no gene match: 9. This CDR3 region has 14 residues.